This T cell receptor beta chain was identified during a study of CD8 T cells in ankylosing spondylitis. The CDR3 totals 15 residues. Germline-derived CDR1 and CDR2 are MNHEY and SMNVEV (reference sequence). Trimming removed 7 bases at V and 4 bases at J, with 18 bases between. TCRdb re-analysed the 5' RACE reads in MiXCR, keeping a single row per CDR3 protein. This table holds around 130,000 distinct CDR3 sequences, under 20% found once. Study outcomes and limitations: Blood from ankylosing spondylitis patients appeared to carry a characteristic roughly 8-variant TCR beta motif.

Note on this clonotype: No antigen is known for it.

The material sequenced was blood, either unsorted or a sorted T cell fraction (not recorded which). This sequence joins TRBV27 and TRBJ2-3; D might be TRBD2 (6 bases). The TCR originated in a male donor with ankylosing spondylitis. The CDR3 protein is CASKPGLSGADTQYF. CDR3 nucleotide sequence: TGTGCCAGCAAACCGGGCCTTAGCGGCGCAGATACGCAGTATTTT.